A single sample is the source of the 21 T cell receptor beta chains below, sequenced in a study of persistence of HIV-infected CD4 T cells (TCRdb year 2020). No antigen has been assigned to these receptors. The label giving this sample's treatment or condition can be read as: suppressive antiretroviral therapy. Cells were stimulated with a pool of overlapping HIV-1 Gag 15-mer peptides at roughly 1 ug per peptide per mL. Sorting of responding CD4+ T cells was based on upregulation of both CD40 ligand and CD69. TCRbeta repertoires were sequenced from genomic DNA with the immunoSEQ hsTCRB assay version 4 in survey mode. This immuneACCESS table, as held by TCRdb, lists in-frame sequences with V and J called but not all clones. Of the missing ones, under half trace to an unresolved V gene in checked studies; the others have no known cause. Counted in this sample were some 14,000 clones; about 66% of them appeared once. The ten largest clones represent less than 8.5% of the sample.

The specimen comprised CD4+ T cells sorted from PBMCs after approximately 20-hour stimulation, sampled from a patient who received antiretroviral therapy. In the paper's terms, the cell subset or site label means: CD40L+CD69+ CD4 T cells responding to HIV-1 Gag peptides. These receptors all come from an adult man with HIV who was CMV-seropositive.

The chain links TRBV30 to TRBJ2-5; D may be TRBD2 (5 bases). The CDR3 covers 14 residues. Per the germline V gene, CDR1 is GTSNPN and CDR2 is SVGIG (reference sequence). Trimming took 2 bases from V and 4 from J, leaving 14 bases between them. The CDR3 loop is CAWSPGLRVETQYF. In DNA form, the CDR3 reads TGTGCCTGGAGTCCTGGACTGCGGGTAGAGACCCAGTACTTC.

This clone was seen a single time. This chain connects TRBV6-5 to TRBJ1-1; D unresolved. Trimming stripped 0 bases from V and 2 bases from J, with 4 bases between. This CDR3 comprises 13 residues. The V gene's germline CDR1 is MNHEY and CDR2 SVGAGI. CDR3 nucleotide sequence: TGTGCCAGCAGTTACTCGTTCAACACTGAAGCTTTCTTT. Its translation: CASSYSFNTEAFF.

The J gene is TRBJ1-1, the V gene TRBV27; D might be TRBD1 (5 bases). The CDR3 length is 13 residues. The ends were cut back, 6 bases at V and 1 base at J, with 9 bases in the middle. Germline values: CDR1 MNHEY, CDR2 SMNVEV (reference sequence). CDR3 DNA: TGTGCCAGCAGGCGGACACGGAACACTGAAGCTTTCTTT. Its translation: CASRRTRNTEAFF.

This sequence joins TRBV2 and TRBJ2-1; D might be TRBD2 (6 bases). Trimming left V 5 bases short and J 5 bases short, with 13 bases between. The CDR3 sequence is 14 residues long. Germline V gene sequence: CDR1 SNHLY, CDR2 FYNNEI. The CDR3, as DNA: TGTGCCAGCAGTAGGCCTAGCGCAGACAATGAGCAGTTCTTC. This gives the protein CASSRPSADNEQFF.

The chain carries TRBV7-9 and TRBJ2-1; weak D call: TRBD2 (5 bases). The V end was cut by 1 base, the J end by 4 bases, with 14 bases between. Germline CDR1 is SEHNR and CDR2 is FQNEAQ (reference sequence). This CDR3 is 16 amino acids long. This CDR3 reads CASSLVQRPLYNEQFF. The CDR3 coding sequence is TGTGCCAGCAGCTTAGTCCAGCGGCCCCTGTACAATGAGCAGTTCTTC.

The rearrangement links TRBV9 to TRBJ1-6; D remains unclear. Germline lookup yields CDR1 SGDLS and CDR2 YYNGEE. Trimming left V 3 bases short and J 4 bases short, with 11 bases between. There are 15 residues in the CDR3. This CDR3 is CASSDSGSYNSPLHF. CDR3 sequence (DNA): TGTGCCAGCAGCGACTCCGGGTCTTATAATTCACCCCTCCACTTT.

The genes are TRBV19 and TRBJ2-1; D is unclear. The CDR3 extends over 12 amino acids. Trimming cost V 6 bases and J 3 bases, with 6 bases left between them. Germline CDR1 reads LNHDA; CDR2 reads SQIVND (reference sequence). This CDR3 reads CASRGNYNEQFF. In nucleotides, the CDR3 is TGTGCCAGTAGAGGCAACTACAATGAGCAGTTCTTC. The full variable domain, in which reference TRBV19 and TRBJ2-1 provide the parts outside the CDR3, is DGGITQSPKYLFRKEGQNVTLSCEQNLNHDAMYWYRQDPGQGLRLIYYSQIVNDFQKGDIAEGYSVSREKKESFPLTVTSAQKNPTAFYLCASRGNYNEQFFGPGTRLTVL.

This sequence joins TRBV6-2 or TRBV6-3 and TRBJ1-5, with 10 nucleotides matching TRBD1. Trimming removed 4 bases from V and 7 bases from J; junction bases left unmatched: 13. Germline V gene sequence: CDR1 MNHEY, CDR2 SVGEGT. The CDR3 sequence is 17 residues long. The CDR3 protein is CASSFTQPGQGHQPQHF. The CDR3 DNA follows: TGTGCCAGCAGTTTTACACAACCGGGACAGGGGCACCAGCCCCAGCATTTT.

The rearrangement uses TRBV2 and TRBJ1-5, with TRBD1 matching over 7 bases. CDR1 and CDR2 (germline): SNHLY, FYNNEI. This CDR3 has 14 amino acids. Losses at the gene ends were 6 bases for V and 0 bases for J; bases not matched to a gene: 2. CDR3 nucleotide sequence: TGTGCCAGCAGGAAGGGGGCTAGCAATCAGCCCCAGCATTTT. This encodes CASRKGASNQPQHF.

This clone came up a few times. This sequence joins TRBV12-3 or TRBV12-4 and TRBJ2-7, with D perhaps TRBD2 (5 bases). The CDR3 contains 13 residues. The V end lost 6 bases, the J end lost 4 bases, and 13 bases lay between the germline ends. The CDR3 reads CASSYQPGYEQYF. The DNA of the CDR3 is TGTGCCAGCAGCTACCAACCGGGATACGAGCAGTACTTC.

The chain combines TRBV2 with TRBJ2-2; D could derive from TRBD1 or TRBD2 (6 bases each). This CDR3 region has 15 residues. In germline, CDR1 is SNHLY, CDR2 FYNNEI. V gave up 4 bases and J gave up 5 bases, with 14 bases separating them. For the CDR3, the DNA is TGTGCCAGCAGTGCTCGGGGGCGAGGAACCGGGGAGCTGTTTTTT. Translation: CASSARGRGTGELFF.

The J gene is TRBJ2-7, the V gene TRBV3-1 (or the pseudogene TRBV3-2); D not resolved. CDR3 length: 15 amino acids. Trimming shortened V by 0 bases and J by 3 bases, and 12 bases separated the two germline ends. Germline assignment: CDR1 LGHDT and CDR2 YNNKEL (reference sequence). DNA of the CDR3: TGTGCCAGCAGCCAAGATCCACGGCCCTACTACGAGCAGTACTTC. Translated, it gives CASSQDPRPYYEQYF.

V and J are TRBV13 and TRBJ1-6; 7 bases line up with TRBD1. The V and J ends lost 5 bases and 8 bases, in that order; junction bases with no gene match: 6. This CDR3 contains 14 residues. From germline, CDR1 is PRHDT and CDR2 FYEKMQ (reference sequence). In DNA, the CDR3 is TGTGCCAGCAGCCCCCGGGACAGCTATTCACCCCTCCACTTT. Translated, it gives CASSPRDSYSPLHF.

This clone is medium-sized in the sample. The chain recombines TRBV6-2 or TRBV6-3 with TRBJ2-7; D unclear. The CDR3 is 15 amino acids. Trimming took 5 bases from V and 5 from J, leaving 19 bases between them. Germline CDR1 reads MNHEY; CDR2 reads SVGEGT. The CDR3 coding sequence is TGTGCCAGCAGTCCACGGACGCCCGTGGGCAACGAGCAGTACTTC. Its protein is CASSPRTPVGNEQYF.

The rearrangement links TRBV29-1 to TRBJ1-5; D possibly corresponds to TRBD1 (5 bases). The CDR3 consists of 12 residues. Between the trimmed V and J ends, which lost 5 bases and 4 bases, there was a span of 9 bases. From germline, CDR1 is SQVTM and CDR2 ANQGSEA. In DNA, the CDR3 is TGCAGCGTTTGGGACGGTAATCAGCCCCAGCATTTT. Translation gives CSVWDGNQPQHF.

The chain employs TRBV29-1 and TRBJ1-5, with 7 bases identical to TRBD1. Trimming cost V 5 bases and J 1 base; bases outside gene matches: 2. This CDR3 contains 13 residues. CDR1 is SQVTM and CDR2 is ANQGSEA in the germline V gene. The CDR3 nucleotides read TGCAGCGTTTTGGACAGGAGCAATCAGCCCCAGCATTTT. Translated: CSVLDRSNQPQHF.

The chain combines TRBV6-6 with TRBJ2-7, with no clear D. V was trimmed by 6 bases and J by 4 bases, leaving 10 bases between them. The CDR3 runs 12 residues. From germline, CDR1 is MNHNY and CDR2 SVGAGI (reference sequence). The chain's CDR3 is CASSMDGYEQYF. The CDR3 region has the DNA TGTGCCAGCAGCATGGACGGATACGAGCAGTACTTC.

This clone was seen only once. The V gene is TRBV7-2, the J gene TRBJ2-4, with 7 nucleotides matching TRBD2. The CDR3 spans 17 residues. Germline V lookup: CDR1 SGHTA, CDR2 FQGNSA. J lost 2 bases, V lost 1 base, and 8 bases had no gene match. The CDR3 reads CASSLEPGRETKNIQYF. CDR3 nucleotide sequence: TGTGCCAGCAGCTTAGAACCAGGGAGGGAAACCAAAAACATTCAGTACTTC. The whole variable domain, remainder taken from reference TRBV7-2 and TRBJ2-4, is GAGVSQSPSNKVTEKGKDVELRCDPISGHTALYWYRQSLGQGLEFLIYFQGNSAPDKSGLPSDRFSAERTGGSVSTLTIQRTQQEDSAVYLCASSLEPGRETKNIQYFGAGTRLSVL.

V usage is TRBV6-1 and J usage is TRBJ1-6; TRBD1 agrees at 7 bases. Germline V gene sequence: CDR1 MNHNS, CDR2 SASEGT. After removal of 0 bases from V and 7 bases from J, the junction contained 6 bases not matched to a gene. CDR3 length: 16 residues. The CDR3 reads CASSEALPGGNSPLHF. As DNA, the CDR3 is TGTGCCAGCAGTGAAGCGCTTCCAGGGGGGAATTCACCCCTCCACTTT.

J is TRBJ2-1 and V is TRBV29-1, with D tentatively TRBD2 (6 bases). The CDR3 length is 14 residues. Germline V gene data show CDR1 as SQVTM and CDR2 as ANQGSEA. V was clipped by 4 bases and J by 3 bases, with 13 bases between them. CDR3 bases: TGCAGCGTTGTGAAAGGGACTCACTACAATGAGCAGTTCTTC. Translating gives CSVVKGTHYNEQFF.

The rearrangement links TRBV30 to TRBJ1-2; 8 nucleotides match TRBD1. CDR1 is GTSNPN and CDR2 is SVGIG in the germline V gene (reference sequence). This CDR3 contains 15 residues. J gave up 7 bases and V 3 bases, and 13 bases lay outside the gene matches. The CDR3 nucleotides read TGTGCCTGGAGCCTAAGAGGGCAGGGGGCGAGTGGCTACACCTTC. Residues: CAWSLRGQGASGYTF.